These 14 T cell receptor beta chains were all obtained from the same sample, sequenced in a study of cytomegalovirus exposure and HLA in healthy donors. Produced via immunoSEQ multiplex PCR; TCRdb's table is partial and in-frame only. The sample has approximately 88,000 clones, more than 70% seen once. Sequencing used PBMCs. All receptors derive from a young woman in good health and CMV-seropositive.

The CDR3 loop is CASSLGSTGGSETQYF. CDR3 in DNA: TGTGCCAGCAGCTTAGGATCGACAGGGGGGTCGGAGACCCAGTACTTC. The chain recombines TRBV7-2 with TRBJ2-5; TRBD1 matches at 9 bases. Trimming took 1 base from V and 5 from J; bases not matched to a gene: 8. Looked up from germline, CDR1 is SGHTA and CDR2 is FQGNSA. This CDR3 has 16 amino acids. The variable domain in full, completed from reference TRBV7-2 and TRBJ2-5, reads GAGVSQSPSNKVTEKGKDVELRCDPISGHTALYWYRQSLGQGLEFLIYFQGNSAPDKSGLPSDRFSAERTGGSVSTLTIQRTQQEDSAVYLCASSLGSTGGSETQYFGPGTRLLVL.

This chain joins TRBV5-1 and TRBJ2-3; 7 bases align to TRBD2. Germline-derived CDR1 and CDR2 are SGHRS and YFSETQ. The junction had 11 bases not matched to a gene; V was cut back by 4 bases and J by 6 bases. The CDR3 runs 15 residues. Here the CDR3 reads CASSGGVGREDTQYF. The DNA for the CDR3 is TGCGCCAGCAGCGGGGGGGTGGGACGCGAGGATACGCAGTATTTT.

The V and J genes are TRBV4-1 and TRBJ1-4; D may be TRBD1 (6 bases). The CDR3 totals 16 residues. CDR1 is MGHRA, CDR2 YSYEKL, per germline. Trimming took off 5 bases at V and 7 bases at J, with 20 bases between the two ends. The CDR3 DNA follows: TGCGCCAGCAGCGAAGGATACAGGGATCGTATTGAAAAACTGTTTTTT. Its translation: CASSEGYRDRIEKLFF.

The chain is built from TRBV6-6 and TRBJ2-7; D is perhaps TRBD2 (6 bases). Trimming stripped 8 bases from V and 1 base from J, with 18 bases between. CDR3 length: 15 amino acids. CDR1 MNHNY and CDR2 SVGAGI come from the germline V gene (reference sequence). The CDR3 sequence: CASLRSGDPSYEQYF. The DNA for the CDR3 is TGTGCCAGCTTAAGGTCGGGGGACCCTTCCTACGAGCAGTACTTC.

This clone was detected a few times. The CDR3 DNA follows: TGTGCCAGCAGTCTAGCGGGGGGGATCGGGACCCAGTACTTC. Protein product: CASSLAGGIGTQYF. The chain is built from TRBV27 and TRBJ2-5, with 12 bases fitting TRBD2. This CDR3 comprises 14 residues. Germline V gene lookup returns CDR1 MNHEY and CDR2 SMNVEV (reference sequence). Trimming removed 5 bases from V and 7 bases from J; junction bases left unmatched: 5.

The genes are TRBV5-6 and TRBJ2-5; 8 bases are shared with TRBD1. The CDR3 has 14 residues. The germline V gene has CDR1 SGHDT and CDR2 YYEEEE. The V segment lost 2 bases and the J segment 5 bases; nucleotides outside the gene matches: 5. The DNA for the CDR3 is TGTGCCAGCAGCTTTTCAGGGGGCTGGGAGACCCAGTACTTC. It yields the protein CASSFSGGWETQYF.

The sample holds one count of this clone. The chain links TRBV19 to TRBJ1-6; 9 bases line up with TRBD1. Germline CDR1 reads LNHDA; CDR2 reads SQIVND (reference sequence). V dropped 4 bases and J dropped 9; count of bases not matched to a gene: 4. CDR3 length: 14 residues. As DNA, the CDR3 is TGTGCCAGTAGTACACAGGGGGCGCGTTCACCCCTCCACTTT. Protein sequence: CASSTQGARSPLHF.

The rearrangement uses TRBV18 and TRBJ2-2; no clear D. The CDR3 is 17 residues long. V lost 0 bases, J lost 3 bases, and 14 bases lay in between. Germline CDR1 is KGHSH and CDR2 is LQKENI. CDR3 amino acids: CASSPPVEKRDTGELFF. DNA for the CDR3: TGTGCCAGCTCACCACCGGTCGAAAAGAGAGACACCGGGGAGCTGTTTTTT.

This chain joins TRBV19 and TRBJ2-7; 14 bases are a match to TRBD2. From germline, CDR1 is LNHDA and CDR2 SQIVND (reference sequence). J gave up 2 bases and V 3 bases, and 6 bases lay outside the gene matches. CDR3 length equals 17 residues. CDR3 coding DNA: TGTGCCAGTAGTATTTCGGGGGGACTAGCGGGGGCCTACGAGCAGTACTTC. Encoded protein: CASSISGGLAGAYEQYF.

J is TRBJ2-5 and V is TRBV29-1, with 9 bases identical to TRBD1. In germline, CDR1 is SQVTM, CDR2 ANQGSEA. The CDR3 loop spans 14 amino acids. V trimming: 6 bases; J trimming: 2 bases; junction bases outside the gene matches: 7. This CDR3 reads CSVRAGTGQETQYF. In DNA, the CDR3 is TGCAGCGTGAGAGCCGGGACAGGGCAAGAGACCCAGTACTTC.

The gene calls are TRBV2 and TRBJ1-2; 10 bases align to TRBD1. The CDR3 has 14 residues. Germline trimming cut 5 bases from V and 6 bases from J; bases unmatched to any gene: 6. Germline V gene lookup returns CDR1 SNHLY and CDR2 FYNNEI. CDR3 sequence reads: CASSLTGTGDGYTF. In DNA form, the CDR3 reads TGTGCCAGCAGTTTGACCGGGACAGGGGATGGCTACACCTTC.

The rearrangement links TRBV7-3 to TRBJ2-5; 10 bases are shared with TRBD2. This CDR3 is built from 14 residues. J gave up 5 bases and V 5 bases, and 5 bases lay outside the gene matches. Germline V lookup: CDR1 SGHTA, CDR2 FQGTGA. CDR3 bases: TGTGCCAGCAGCCCCGGACTAGCGGTTGAGACCCAGTACTTC. Its protein is CASSPGLAVETQYF.

The chain links TRBV7-6 to TRBJ1-1; D uncertain. This CDR3 region has 16 residues. V lost 4 bases to trimming and J lost 0 bases, with 15 bases between them. The V gene's germline CDR1 is SGHVS and CDR2 FNYEAQ. CDR3 coding DNA: TGTGCCAGCAGCTCGCGACGGGAAAACATGAACACTGAAGCTTTCTTT. Protein product: CASSSRRENMNTEAFF. The full variable domain, its missing parts supplied by reference TRBV7-6 and TRBJ1-1, is GAGVSQSPRYKVTKRGQDVALRCDPISGHVSLYWYRQALGQGPEFLTYFNYEAQQDKSGLPNDRFSAERPEGSISTLTIQRTEQRDSAMYRCASSSRRENMNTEAFFGQGTRLTVV.

The count of this clone is one. J is TRBJ1-3 and V is TRBV30; 11 bases agree with TRBD1. The CDR3 spans 17 residues. CDR1 is GTSNPN and CDR2 is SVGIG in the germline V gene (reference sequence). With V trimmed by 2 bases and J by 2 bases, 8 bases remained unmatched. The CDR3 reads CAWSPGTGGITGNTIYF. The CDR3 DNA follows: TGTGCCTGGAGTCCCGGGACAGGGGGAATAACTGGAAACACCATATATTTT.